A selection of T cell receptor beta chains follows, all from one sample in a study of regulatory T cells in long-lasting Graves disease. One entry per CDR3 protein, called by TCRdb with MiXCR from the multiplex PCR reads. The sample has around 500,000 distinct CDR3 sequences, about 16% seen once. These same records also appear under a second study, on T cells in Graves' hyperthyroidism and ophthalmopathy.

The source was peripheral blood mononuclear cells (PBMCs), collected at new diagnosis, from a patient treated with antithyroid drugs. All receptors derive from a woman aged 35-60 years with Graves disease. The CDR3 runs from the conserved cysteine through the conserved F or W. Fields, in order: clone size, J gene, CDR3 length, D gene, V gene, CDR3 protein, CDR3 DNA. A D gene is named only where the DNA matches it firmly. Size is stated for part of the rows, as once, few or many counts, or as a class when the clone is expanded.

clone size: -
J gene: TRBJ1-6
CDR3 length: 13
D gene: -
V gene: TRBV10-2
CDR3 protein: CASSGAELSSLHF
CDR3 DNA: TGCGCCAGCAGTGGGGCAGAACTGAGCTCCCTCCACTTT

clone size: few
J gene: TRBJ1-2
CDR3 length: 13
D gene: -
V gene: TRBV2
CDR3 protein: CASSEIPYYGYTF
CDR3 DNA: TGTGCCAGCAGTGAAATTCCTTACTATGGCTACACCTTC

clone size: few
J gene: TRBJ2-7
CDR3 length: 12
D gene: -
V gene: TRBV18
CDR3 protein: CASSTNSYEQYF
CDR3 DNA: TGTGCCAGCTCAACCAACAGCTACGAGCAGTACTTC

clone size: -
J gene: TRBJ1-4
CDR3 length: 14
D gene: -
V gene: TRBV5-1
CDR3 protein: CASSLTAFNEKLFF
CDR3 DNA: TGCGCCAGCAGCCTTACCGCATTTAATGAAAAACTGTTTTTT

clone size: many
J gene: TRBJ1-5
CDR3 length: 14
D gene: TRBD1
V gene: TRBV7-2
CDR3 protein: CASSLAGGGQPQHF
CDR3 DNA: TGTGCCAGCAGCTTAGCAGGGGGCGGGCAGCCCCAGCATTTT

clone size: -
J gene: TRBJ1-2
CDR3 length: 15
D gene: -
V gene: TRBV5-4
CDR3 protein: CASTPGIVPDYGYTF
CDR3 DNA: TGTGCCAGCACCCCCGGGATCGTCCCCGATTATGGCTACACCTTC

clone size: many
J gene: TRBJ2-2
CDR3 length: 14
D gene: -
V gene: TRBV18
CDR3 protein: CASSPITDTGELFF
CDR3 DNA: TGTGCCAGCTCACCCATAACAGACACCGGGGAGCTGTTTTTT

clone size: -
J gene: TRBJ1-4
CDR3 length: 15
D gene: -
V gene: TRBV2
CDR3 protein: CASSEGGYGNEKPFF
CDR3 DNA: TGTGCCAGCAGTGAAGGGGGATATGGTAATGAAAAACCGTTTTTT

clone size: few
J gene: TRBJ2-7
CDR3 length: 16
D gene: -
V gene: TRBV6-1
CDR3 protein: CASSEAGQGWSYEQYF
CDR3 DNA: TGTGCCAGCAGTGAAGCGGGGCAGGGTTGGTCCTACGAGCAGTACTTC

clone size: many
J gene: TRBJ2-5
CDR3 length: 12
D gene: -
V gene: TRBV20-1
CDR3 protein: CSARLGQETQYF
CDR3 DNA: TGCAGTGCTAGGCTAGGGCAAGAGACCCAGTACTTC

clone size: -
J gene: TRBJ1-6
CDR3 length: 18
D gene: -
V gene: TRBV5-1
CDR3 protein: CASSLAGAGRGRGSPLHF
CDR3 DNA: TGCGCCAGCAGCTTGGCCGGGGCAGGCCGGGGGAGGGGCTCACCCCTCCACTTT

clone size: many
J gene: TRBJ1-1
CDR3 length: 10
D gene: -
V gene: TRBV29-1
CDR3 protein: CSVEAGLAFF
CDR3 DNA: TGCAGCGTTGAAGCAGGGCTCGCTTTCTTT

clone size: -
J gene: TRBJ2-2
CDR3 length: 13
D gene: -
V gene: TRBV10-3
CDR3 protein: CATLQGATGELFF
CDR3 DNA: TGTGCCACATTACAGGGTGCCACCGGGGAGCTGTTTTTT

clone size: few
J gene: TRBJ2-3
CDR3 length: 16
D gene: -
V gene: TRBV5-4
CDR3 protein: CASSLEWRTSTDTQYF
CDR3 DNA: TGTGCCAGCAGCTTGGAGTGGCGGACTAGCACAGATACGCAGTATTTT

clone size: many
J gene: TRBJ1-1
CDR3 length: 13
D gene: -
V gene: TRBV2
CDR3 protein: CASTITGNTEAFF
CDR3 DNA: TGTGCCAGCACCATTACTGGGAACACTGAAGCTTTCTTT

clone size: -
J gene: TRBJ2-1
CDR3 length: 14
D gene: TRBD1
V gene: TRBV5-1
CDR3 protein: CASSWDRSYNEQFF
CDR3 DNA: TGCGCCAGCAGCTGGGACAGGAGTTACAATGAGCAGTTCTTC

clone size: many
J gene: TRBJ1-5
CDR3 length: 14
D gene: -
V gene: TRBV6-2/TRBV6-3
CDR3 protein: CASSLDRRNQPQHF
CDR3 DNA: TGTGCCAGCAGTTTAGACAGGCGCAATCAGCCCCAGCATTTT

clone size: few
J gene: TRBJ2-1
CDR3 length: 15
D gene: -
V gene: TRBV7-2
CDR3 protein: CASSLGGGLAGEQFF
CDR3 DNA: TGTGCCAGCAGCTTAGGAGGCGGGTTAGCAGGGGAGCAGTTCTTC

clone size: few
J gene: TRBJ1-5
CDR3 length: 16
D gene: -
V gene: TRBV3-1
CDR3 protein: CASSQGGDRSNQPQHF
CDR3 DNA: TGTGCCAGCAGCCAAGGAGGGGATCGAAGCAATCAGCCCCAGCATTTT

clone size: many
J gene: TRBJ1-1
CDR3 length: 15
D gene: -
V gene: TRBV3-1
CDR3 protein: CASSQDWWGDTEAFF
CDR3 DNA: TGTGCCAGCAGCCAAGATTGGTGGGGGGACACTGAAGCTTTCTTT

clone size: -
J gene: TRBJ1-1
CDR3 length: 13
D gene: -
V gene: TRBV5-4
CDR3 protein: CASSLDKWAEAFF
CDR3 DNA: TGTGCCAGCAGCTTGGACAAATGGGCTGAAGCTTTCTTT

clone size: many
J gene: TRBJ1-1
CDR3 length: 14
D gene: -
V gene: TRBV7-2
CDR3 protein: CASSLVGPNTEAFF
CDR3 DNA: TGTGCCAGCAGCTTAGTGGGCCCGAACACTGAAGCTTTCTTT

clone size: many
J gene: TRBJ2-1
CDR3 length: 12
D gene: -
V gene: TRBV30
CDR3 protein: CAWGAAHNEQFF
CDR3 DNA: TGTGCCTGGGGGGCGGCCCACAATGAGCAGTTCTTC

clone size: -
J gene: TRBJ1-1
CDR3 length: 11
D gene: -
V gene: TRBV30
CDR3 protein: CAWKIGVEAFF
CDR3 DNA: TGTGCCTGGAAGATAGGCGTTGAAGCTTTCTTT

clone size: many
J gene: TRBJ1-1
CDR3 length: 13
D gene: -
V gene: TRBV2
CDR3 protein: CATTGVGNTEAFF
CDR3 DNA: TGTGCCACCACCGGGGTGGGGAACACTGAAGCTTTCTTT

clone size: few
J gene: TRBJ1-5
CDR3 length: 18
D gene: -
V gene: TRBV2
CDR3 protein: CASRGRQAALVRNQPQHF
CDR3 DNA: TGTGCCAGCAGGGGGAGGCAGGCTGCATTAGTGCGAAATCAGCCCCAGCATTTT

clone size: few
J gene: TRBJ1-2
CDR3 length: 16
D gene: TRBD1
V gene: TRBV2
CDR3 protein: CASSLRQGLMLDGYTF
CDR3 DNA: TGTGCCAGCAGTCTAAGACAGGGGCTTATGTTAGACGGCTACACCTTC

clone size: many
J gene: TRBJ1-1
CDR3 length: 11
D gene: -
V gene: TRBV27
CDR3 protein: CASTNRAEAFF
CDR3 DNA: TGTGCCAGCACCAACAGGGCTGAAGCTTTCTTT

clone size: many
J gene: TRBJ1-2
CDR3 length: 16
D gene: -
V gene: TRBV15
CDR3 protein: CATSRANGGLYGGYTF
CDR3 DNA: TGTGCCACCAGCAGAGCGAACGGGGGCCTATACGGTGGCTACACCTTC

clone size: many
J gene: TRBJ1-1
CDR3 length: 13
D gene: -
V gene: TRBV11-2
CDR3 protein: CASSLAERTEAFF
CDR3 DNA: TGTGCCAGCAGCTTAGCGGAGAGGACTGAAGCTTTCTTT

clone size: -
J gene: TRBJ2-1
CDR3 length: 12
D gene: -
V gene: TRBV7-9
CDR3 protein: CASSADGNEQFF
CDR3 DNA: TGTGCCAGCAGCGCGGACGGGAATGAGCAGTTCTTC

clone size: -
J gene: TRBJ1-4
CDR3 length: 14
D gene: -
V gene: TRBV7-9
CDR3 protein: CASTPGGLGEKLFF
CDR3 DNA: TGTGCCAGCACGCCCGGGGGACTGGGTGAAAAACTGTTTTTT

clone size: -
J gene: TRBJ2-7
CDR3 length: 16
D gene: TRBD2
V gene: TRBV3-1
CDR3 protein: CASSPHRTSASYEQYF
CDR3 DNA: TGTGCCAGCAGCCCCCATCGGACTAGCGCCTCCTACGAGCAGTACTTC

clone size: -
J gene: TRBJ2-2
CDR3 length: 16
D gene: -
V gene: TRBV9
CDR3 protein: CASSGAGGQSTGELFF
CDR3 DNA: TGTGCCAGCAGCGGGGCCGGGGGGCAGAGCACCGGGGAGCTGTTTTTT

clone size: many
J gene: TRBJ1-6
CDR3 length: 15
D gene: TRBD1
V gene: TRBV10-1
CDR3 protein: CASSGFRDSNSPLHF
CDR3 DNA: TGCGCCAGCAGTGGATTCCGGGACAGTAATTCACCCCTCCACTTT

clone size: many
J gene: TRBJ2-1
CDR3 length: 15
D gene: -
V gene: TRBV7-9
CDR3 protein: CASSKVGTSYNEQFF
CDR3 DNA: TGTGCCAGCAGCAAGGTGGGCACGTCCTACAATGAGCAGTTCTTC

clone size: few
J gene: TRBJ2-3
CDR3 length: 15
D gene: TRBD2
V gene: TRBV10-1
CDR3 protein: CASSNGGAITDTQYF
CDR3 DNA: TGCGCCAGCAGTAACGGGGGGGCCATCACAGATACGCAGTATTTT

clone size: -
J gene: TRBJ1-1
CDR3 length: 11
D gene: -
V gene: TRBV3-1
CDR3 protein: CASSQGRRAFF
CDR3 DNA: TGTGCCAGCAGCCAAGGTCGGAGAGCTTTCTTT

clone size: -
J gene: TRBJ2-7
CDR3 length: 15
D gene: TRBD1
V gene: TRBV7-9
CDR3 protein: CASSSPGGTGHEQYF
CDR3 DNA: TGTGCCAGCAGCTCTCCAGGAGGGACAGGGCACGAGCAGTACTTC